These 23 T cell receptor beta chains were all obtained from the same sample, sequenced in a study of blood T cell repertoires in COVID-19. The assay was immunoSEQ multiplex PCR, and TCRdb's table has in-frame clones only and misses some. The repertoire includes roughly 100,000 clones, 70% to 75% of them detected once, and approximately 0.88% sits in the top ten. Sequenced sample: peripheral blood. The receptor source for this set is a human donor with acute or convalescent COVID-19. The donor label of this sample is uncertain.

DNA for the CDR3: TGTGCCACCAGCTACGGACGGGGTGGCAATCAGCCCCAGCATTTT. This translates into CATSYGRGGNQPQHF. The rearrangement links TRBV15 to TRBJ1-5; no firm D call. The ends were cut back, 5 bases at V and 2 bases at J, with 13 bases in the middle. The CDR3 spans 15 residues. Germline CDR1 LNHNV, CDR2 YYDKDF (reference sequence).

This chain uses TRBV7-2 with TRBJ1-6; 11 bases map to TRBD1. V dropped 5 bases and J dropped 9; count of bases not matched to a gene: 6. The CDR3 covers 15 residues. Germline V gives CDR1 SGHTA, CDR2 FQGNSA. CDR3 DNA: TGTGCCAGCAGCCAGACGGACAGGGGGCTTTCACCCCTCCACTTT. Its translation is CASSQTDRGLSPLHF.

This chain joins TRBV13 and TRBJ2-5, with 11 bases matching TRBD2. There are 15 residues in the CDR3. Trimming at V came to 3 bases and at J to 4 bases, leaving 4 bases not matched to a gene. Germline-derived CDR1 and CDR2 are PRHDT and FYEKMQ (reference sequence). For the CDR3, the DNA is TGTGCCAGCAGCTTTAGCGGGGGGGCCTTAGAGACCCAGTACTTC. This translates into CASSFSGGALETQYF. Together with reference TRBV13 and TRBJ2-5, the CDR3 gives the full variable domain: AAGVIQSPRHLIKEKRETATLKCYPIPRHDTVYWYQQGPGQDPQFLISFYEKMQSDKGSIPDRFSAQQFSDYHSELNMSSLELGDSALYFCASSFSGGALETQYFGPGTRLLVL.

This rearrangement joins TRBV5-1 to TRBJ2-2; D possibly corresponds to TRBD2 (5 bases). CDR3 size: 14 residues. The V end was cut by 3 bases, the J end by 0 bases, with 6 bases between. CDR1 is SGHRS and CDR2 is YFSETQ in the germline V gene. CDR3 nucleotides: TGCGCCAGCAGCTCCGGGACGAACACCGGGGAGCTGTTTTTT. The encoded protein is CASSSGTNTGELFF.

The CDR3 reads CAISGSTGTANTGELFF. The CDR3 DNA is TGTGCCATCAGTGGGTCAACCGGGACAGCGAACACCGGGGAGCTGTTTTTT. The chain employs TRBV10-3 and TRBJ2-2; TRBD1 matches at 7 bases. CDR1 is ENHRY, CDR2 SYGVKD, per germline. The V gene end was trimmed by 4 bases and the J gene end by 0 bases; junction bases not matched to a gene: 8. The CDR3 runs 17 residues.

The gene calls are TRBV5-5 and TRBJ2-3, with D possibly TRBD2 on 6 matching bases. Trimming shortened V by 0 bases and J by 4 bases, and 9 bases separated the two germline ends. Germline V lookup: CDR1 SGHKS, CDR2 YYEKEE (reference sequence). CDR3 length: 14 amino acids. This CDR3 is CASSLAERADTQYF. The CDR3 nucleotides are TGTGCCAGCAGCTTGGCCGAGCGGGCAGATACGCAGTATTTT. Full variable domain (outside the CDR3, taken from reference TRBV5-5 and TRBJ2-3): DAGVTQSPTHLIKTRGQQVTLRCSPISGHKSVSWYQQVLGQGPQFIFQYYEKEERGRGNFPDRFSARQFPNYSSELNVNALLLGDSALYLCASSLAERADTQYFGPGTRLTVL.

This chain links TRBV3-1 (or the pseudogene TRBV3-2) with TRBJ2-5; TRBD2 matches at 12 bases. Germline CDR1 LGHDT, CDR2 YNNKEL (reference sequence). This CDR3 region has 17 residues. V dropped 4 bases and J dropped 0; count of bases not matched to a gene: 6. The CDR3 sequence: CASSPPGLAGYQETQYF. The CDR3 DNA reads TGTGCCAGCAGCCCCCCTGGACTAGCGGGGTACCAAGAGACCCAGTACTTC.

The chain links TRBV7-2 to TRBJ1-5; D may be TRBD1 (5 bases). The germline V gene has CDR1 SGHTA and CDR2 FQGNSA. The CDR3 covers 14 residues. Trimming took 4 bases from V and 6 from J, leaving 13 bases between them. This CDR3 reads CASSSAQGSQPQHF. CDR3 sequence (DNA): TGTGCCAGCAGCTCTGCCCAGGGCAGTCAGCCCCAGCATTTT.

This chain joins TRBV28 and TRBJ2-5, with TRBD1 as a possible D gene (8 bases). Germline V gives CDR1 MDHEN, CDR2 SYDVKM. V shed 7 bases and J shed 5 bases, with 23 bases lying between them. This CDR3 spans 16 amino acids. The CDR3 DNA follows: TGTGCCAGCACCTTGGGGAGACAGGGGCGGGGGGAGACCCAGTACTTC. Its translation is CASTLGRQGRGETQYF.

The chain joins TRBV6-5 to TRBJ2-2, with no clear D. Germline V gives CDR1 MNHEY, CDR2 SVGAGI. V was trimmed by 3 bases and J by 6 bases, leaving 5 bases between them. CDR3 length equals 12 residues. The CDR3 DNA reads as TGTGCCAGCAGTTATATAGCCGGGGAGCTGTTTTTT. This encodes CASSYIAGELFF.

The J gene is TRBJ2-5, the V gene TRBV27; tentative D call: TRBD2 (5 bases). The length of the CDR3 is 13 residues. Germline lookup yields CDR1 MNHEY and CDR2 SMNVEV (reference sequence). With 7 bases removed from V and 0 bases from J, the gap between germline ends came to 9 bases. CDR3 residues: CASKSGYQETQYF. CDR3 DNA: TGTGCCAGCAAATCGGGGTACCAAGAGACCCAGTACTTC.

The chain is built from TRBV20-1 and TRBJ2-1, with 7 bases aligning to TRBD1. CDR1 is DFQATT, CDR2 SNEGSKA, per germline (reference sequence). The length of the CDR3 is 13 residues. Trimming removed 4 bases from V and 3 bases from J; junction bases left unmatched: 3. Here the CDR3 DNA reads TGCAGTGCTATTGACAGGGACTACAATGAGCAGTTCTTC. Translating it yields CSAIDRDYNEQFF.

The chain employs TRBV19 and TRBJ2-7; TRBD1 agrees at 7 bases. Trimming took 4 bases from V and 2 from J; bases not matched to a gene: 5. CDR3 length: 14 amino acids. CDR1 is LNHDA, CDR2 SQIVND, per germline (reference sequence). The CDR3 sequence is CASSKRGQTYEQYF. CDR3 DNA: TGTGCCAGTAGTAAGAGGGGACAGACCTACGAGCAGTACTTC.

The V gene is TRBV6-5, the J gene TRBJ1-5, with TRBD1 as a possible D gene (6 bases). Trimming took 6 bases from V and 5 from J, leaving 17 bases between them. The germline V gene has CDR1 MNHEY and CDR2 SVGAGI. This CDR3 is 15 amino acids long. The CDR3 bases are TGTGCCAGCAGCCGGACAGCGGACGGGGATCAGCCCCAGCATTTT. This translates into CASSRTADGDQPQHF.

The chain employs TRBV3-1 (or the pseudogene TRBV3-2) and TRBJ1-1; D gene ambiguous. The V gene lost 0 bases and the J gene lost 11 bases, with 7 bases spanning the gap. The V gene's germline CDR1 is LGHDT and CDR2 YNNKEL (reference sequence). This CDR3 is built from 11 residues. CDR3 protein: CASSQEGRAFF. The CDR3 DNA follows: TGTGCCAGCAGCCAAGAGGGGAGGGCTTTCTTT.

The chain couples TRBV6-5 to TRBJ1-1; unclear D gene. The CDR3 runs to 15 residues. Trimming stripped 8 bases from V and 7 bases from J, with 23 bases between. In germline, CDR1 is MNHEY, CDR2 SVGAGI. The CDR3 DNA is TGTGCCAGCCATGCGAGAACCGGGAGATCCTTTGAAGCTTTCTTT. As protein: CASHARTGRSFEAFF.

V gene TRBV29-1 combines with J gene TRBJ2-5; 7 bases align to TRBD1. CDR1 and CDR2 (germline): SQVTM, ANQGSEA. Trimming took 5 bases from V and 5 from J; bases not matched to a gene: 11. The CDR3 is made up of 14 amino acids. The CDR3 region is CSVTPEQGWETQYF. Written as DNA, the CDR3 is TGCAGCGTTACTCCAGAACAGGGGTGGGAGACCCAGTACTTC.

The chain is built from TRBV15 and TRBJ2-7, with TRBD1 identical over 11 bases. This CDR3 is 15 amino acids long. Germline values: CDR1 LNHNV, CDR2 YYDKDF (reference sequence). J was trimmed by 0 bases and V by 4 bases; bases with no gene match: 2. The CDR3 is CATSKGTGGSYEQYF. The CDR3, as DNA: TGTGCCACCAGCAAGGGGACAGGGGGCTCCTACGAGCAGTACTTC.

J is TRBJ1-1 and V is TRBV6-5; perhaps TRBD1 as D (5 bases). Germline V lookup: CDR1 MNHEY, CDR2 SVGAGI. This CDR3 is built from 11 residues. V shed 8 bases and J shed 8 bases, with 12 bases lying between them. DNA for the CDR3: TGTGCCAGCCGTCCAGACAGAGAAGCTTTCTTT. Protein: CASRPDREAFF.

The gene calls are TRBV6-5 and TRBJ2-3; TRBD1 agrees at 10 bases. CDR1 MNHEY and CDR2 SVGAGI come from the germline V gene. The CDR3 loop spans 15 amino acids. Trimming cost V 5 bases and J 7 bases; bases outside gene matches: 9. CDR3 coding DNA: TGTGCCAGCAGTCCCAACCGGGACAGGGGTAATACGCAGTATTTT. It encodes CASSPNRDRGNTQYF.

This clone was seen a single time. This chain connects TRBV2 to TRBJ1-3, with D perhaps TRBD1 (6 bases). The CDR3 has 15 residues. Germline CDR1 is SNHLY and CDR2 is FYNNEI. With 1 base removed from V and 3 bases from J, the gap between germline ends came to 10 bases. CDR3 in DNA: TGTGCCAGCAGTGAAGGGACAGCTTTTGGAAACACCATATATTTT. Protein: CASSEGTAFGNTIYF.

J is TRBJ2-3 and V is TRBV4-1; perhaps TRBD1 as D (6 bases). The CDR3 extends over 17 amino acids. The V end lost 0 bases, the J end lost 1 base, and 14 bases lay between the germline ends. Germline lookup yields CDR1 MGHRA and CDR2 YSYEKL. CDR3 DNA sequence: TGCGCCAGCAGCCAAGATCCTCCAGGGGCCGGCACAGATACGCAGTATTTT. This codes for CASSQDPPGAGTDTQYF.

CDR3 protein: CASSLLAGGRVTQYF. CDR3 nucleotide sequence: TGTGCCAGCAGTTTACTAGCGGGAGGGCGGGTGACCCAGTACTTC. This sequence joins TRBV27 and TRBJ2-5; 12 bases are a match to TRBD2. Germline assignment: CDR1 MNHEY and CDR2 SMNVEV (reference sequence). The length of the CDR3 is 15 residues. The V segment lost 2 bases and the J segment 7 bases; nucleotides outside the gene matches: 5.